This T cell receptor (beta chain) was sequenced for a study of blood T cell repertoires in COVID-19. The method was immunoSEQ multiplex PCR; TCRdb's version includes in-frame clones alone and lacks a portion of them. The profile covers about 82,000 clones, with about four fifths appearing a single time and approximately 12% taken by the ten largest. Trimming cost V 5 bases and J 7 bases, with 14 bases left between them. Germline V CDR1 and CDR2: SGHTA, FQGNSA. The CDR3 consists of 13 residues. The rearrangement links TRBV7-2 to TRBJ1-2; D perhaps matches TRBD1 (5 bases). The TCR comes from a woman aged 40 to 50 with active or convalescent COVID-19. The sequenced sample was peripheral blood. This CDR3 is CASSPSGDVGYTF. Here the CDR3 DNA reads TGTGCCAGCAGCCCCTCGGGGGATGTTGGCTACACCTTC.